This T cell receptor (beta chain) emerged from a study of OX40 agonist ivuxolimab in advanced cancers. At the level of the study: Partial responses were observed in three patients, of whom one had hepatocellular carcinoma and two had cutaneous melanoma.

Sequencing used immunoSEQ multiplex PCR; TCRdb keeps in-frame clones, though not all of them. The table lists roughly 62,000 clones, about 86% of them singletons. V was pared by 3 bases and J by 4 bases, with 15 bases between. The CDR3 spans 14 residues. CDR1 is GTSNPN, CDR2 SVGIG, per germline (reference sequence). The input for sequencing was CD4+ or CD8+ T cells sorted from blood, taken in a trial of the OX40 agonist ivuxolimab. The J gene is TRBJ1-2, the V gene TRBV30, with D hard to call. The receptor was isolated from an adult with an advanced solid tumor such as melanoma, head and neck, liver or kidney cancer. CDR3 in amino acids: CAWSPLRGFYGYTF. DNA for the CDR3: TGTGCCTGGAGCCCCCTGCGGGGATTCTATGGCTACACCTTC.